This TCR beta chain was obtained from a study of regulatory T cells in long-lasting Graves disease. TCR beta libraries were built with iRepertoire HTBI primers and Arm-PCR of CDR3 regions. Using its own MiXCR run on the multiplex PCR reads, TCRdb lists one record per CDR3 protein. This repertoire shows about 470,000 distinct CDR3 sequences, less than 25% found once; its top ten account for less than 9%. Time point specified: persistent/refractory GD, antithyroid drugs over 5 years with positive TRAb. RNA from PBMCs was the source of the TCR library. Study findings and constraints: Persistent disease preferred TRBV28, TRBJ1-2 and TRBJ2-5; new disease, TRBV20-1 and TRBJ2-1.

Germline CDR1 reads MDHEN; CDR2 reads SYDVKM. The CDR3 is 17 residues long. Trimming cost V 5 bases and J 2 bases; bases outside gene matches: 8. This clonotype was detected ten times or more. The target antigen is unknown. The gene calls are TRBV28 and TRBJ2-7, with TRBD2 matching over 14 bases. The TCR comes from a female donor with Graves disease. The specimen comprised peripheral blood mononuclear cells (PBMCs), sampled when the disease was refractory, from a patient treated with antithyroid drugs. DNA of the CDR3: TGTGCCAGCAGTCCCTTGAGGACTAGCGGGAGGACCTACGAGCAGTACTTC. Its translation is CASSPLRTSGRTYEQYF.